The text below deals with one TCR beta chain. These data belong to a study of blood T cell repertoires in COVID-19. Whole-study context: Material from acute and convalescent COVID-19 was sourced from the United States, Italy and Spain. Sample material is recorded as cDNA or gDNA derived from T cells, B-cell-depleted T cells, or PBMCs.

Authors' analysis steps: Scientists estimated how many nucleated cells there were by amplifying reference gene primers. The data were produced by immunoSEQ multiplex PCR, yet TCRdb's version contains in-frame clones alone and is incomplete. V, J and clone size are those of that table, while D and trimming were read from the DNA. In the table there are tens of thousands of clones, 65% to 85% of which are singletons. Material for sequencing was peripheral blood. This clonotype originated in a woman of 80 years or more with active or convalescent COVID-19.

CDR3 bases: TGTGCCAGCAGCTTGATCTGGGGGCTTGTAGATACGCAGTATTTT. Its translation: CASSLIWGLVDTQYF. The V call is TRBV5-6, the J call TRBJ2-3; D may be TRBD1 (6 bases). The V and J ends lost 1 base and 5 bases respectively, with 14 bases between them. The CDR3 sequence is 15 residues long. Looked up from germline, CDR1 is SGHDT and CDR2 is YYEEEE.